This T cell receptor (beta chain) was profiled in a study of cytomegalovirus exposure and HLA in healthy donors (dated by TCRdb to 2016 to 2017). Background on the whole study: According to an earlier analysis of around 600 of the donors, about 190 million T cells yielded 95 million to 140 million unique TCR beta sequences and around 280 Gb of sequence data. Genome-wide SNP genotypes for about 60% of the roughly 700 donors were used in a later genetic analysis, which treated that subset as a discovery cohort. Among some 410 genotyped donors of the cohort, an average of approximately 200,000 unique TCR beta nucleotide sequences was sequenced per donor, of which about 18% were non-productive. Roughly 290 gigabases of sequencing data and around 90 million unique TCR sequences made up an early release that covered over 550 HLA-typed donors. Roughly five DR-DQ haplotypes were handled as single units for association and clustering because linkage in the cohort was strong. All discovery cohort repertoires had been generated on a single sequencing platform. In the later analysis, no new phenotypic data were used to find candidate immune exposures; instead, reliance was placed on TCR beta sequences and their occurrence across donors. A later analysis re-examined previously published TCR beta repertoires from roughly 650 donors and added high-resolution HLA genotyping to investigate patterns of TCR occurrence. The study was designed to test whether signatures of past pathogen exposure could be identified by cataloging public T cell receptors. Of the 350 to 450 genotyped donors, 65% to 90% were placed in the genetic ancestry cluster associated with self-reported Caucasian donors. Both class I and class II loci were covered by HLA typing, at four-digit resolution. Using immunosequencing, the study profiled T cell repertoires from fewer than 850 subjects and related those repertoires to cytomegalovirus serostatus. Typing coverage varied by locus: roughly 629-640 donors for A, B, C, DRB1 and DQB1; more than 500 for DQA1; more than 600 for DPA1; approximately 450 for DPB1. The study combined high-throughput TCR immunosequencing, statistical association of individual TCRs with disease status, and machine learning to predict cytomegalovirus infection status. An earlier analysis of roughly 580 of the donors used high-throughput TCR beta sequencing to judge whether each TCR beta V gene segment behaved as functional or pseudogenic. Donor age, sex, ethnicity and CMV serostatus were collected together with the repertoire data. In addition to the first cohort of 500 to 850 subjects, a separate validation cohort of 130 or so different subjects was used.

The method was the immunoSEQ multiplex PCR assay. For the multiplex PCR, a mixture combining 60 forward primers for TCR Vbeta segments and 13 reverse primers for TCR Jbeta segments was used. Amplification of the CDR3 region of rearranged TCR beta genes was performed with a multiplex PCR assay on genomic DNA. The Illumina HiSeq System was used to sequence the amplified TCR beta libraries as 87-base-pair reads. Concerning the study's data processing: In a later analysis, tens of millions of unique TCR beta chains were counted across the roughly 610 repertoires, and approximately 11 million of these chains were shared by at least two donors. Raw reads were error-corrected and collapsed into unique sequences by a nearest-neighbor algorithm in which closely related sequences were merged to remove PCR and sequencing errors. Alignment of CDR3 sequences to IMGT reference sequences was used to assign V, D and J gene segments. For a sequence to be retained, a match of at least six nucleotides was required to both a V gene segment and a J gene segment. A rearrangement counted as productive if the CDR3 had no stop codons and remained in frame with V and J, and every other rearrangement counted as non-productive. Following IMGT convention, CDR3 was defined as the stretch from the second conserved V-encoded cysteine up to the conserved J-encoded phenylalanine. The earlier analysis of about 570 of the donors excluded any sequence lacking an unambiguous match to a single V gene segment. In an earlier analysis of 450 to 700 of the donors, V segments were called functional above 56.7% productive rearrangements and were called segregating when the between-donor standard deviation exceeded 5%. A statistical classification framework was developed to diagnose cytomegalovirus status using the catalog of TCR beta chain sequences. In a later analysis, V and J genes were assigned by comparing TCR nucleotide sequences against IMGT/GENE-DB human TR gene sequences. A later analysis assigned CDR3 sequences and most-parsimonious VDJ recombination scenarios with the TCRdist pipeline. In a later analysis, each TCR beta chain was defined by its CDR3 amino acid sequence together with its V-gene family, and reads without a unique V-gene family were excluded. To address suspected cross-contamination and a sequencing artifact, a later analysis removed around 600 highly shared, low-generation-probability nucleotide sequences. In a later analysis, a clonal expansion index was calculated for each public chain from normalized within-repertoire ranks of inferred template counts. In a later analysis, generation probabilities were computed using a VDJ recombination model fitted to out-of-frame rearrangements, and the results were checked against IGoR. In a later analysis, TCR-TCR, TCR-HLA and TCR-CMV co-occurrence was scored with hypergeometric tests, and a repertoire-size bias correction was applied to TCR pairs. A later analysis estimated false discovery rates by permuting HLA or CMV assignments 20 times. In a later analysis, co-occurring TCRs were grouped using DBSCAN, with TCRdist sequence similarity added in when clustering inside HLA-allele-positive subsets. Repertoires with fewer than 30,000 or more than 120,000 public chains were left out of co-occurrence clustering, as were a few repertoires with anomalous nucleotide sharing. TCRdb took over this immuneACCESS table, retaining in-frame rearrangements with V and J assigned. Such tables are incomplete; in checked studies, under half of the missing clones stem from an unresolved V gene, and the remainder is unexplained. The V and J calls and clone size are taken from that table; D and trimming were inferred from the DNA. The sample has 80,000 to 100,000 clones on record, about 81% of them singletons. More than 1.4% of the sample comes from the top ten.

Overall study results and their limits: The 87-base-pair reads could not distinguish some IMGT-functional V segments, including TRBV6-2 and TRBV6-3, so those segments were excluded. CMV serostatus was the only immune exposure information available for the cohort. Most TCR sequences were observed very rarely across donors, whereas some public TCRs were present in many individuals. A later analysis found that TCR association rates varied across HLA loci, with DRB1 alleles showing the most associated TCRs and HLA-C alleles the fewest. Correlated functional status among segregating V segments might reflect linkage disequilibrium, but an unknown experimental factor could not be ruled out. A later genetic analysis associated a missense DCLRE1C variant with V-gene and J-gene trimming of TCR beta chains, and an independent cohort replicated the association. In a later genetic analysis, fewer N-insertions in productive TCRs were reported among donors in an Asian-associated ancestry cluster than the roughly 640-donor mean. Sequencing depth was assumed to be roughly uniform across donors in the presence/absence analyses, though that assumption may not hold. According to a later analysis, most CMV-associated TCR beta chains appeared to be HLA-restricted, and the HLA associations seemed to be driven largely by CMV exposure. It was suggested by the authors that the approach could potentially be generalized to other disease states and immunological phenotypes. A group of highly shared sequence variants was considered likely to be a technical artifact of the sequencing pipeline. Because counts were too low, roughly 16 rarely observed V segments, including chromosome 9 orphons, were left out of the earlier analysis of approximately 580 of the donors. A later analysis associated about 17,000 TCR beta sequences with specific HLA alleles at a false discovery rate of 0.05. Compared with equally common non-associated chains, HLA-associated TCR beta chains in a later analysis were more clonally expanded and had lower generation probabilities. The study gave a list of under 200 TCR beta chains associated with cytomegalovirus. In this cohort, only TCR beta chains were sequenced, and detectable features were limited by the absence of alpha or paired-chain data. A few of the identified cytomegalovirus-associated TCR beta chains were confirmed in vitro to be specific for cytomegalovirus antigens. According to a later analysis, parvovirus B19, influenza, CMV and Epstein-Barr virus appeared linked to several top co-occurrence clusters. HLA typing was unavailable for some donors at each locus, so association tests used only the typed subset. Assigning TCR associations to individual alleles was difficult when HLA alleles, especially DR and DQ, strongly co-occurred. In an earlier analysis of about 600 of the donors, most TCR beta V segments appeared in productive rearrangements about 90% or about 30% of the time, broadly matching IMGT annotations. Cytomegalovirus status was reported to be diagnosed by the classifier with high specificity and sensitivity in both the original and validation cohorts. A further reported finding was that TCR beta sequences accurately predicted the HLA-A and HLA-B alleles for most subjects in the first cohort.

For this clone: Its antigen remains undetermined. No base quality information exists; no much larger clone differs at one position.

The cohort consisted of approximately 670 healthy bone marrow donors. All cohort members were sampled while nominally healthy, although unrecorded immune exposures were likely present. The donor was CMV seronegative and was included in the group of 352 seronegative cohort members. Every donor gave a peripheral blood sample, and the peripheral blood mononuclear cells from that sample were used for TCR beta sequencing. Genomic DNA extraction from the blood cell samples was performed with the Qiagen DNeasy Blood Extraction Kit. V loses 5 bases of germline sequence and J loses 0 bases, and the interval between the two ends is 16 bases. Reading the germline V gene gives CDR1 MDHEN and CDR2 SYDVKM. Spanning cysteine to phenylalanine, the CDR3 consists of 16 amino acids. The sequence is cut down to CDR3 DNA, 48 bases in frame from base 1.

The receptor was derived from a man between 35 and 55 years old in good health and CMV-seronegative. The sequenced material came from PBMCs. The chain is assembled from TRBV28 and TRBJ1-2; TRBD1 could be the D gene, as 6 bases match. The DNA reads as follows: TGTGCCAGCAGTCCCGGAGGGGGAGGGACTAACTATGGCTACACCTTC. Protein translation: CASSPGGGGTNYGYTF.